These T cell receptor beta chains were read from a single sample in a study of T-cell reconstitution after alpha-beta-depleted transplantation in children. TCRdb re-called the PCR reads with MiXCR, one entry per CDR3 protein. Of approximately 350,000 distinct CDR3 sequences in the sample, about an eighth were seen once. The sequencing here drew on PBMCs, taken from the stem cell graft. All receptors come from a human donor who donated a stem cell graft to a child with Fanconi anemia. Each CDR3 is given with its conserved first and last residue. A D gene is named only where the DNA matches it firmly. Clone size is not always given. Where it is, it says once, few, many or a class for expanded clones.

TRBV10-2	TRBJ2-1	TRBD2	.	TGCGCCAGCAGGGTAGCGGGGGGCCGTAATGAGGAGTTCTTC	CASRVAGGRNEEFF
TRBV6-1	TRBJ2-1	.	.	TGTGCCAGCCGCATTGCGGCGAGCTCCTACAATGAGCAGTTCTTC	CASRIAASSYNEQFF
TRBV12-3/TRBV12-4	TRBJ1-5	.	.	TGTGCCAGCAGTCTTGCCATCGGAGGAGGGCCCCAGCATTTT	CASSLAIGGGPQHF
TRBV18	TRBJ2-1	.	.	TGTGCCAGCTCACCACCAGCAGAATACCGCAATGAGCAGTTCTTC	CASSPPAEYRNEQFF
TRBV9	TRBJ2-2	TRBD1	.	TGTGCCAGCAGCGTCCTCGCACAGGGGTCCGGGGAGCTGTTTTTT	CASSVLAQGSGELFF
TRBV20-1	TRBJ2-1	TRBD2	few	TGCAGTGCTAGGGGGTTAGCGGGGGGGCTCAGAAATGAGCAGTTCTTC	CSARGLAGGLRNEQFF
TRBV5-1	TRBJ2-2	TRBD1	few	TGCGCCAGCAGCCCCTCCGGCAACAGGGGATCCGGGGAGCTGTTTTTT	CASSPSGNRGSGELFF
TRBV7-8	TRBJ2-7	.	.	TGTGCCAGCAGCTTACCGGCGGTGACGGGTAGCTCCTACGAGCAGTACTTC	CASSLPAVTGSSYEQYF
TRBV9	TRBJ2-2	.	few	TGTGCCAGCAGCGCCTATGCAGGAAAAAACACCGGGGAGCTGTTTTTT	CASSAYAGKNTGELFF
TRBV5-1	TRBJ2-1	.	few	TGCGCCAGCAGCGGAGAGGGTTACAATGAGCAGTTCTTC	CASSGEGYNEQFF
TRBV20-1	TRBJ1-6	.	few	TGCAGTGCTAGAGAGGAGTCCTATAATTCACCCCTCCACTTT	CSAREESYNSPLHF
TRBV4-3	TRBJ1-1	.	.	TGCGCCAGCAGCCAAGATCGCGGCCCGGGGGCCGCTGAAGCTTTCTTT	CASSQDRGPGAAEAFF
TRBV19	TRBJ1-1	.	.	TGTGCCAGTAGTCCCCGGGTTTCGGAAATTGAAGCTTTCTTT	CASSPRVSEIEAFF
TRBV3-1	TRBJ1-5	.	few	TGTGCCAGCAGCCAAGGAGGGGCGCATCAGCCCCAGCATTTT	CASSQGGAHQPQHF
TRBV20-1	TRBJ2-1	.	few	TGCAGTGCTAGATTAAGGGACTTGCAGTTCTTC	CSARLRDLQFF
TRBV2	TRBJ2-1	.	.	TGTGCCAGCAGTGATCGGGGACTCGCTTACAATGAGCAGTTCTTC	CASSDRGLAYNEQFF
TRBV11-2	TRBJ2-3	.	.	TGTGCCAGCAGTCTACATGGTGGAAGCACAGATACGCAGTATTTT	CASSLHGGSTDTQYF
TRBV10-3	TRBJ1-1	TRBD1	few	TGTGCCATCAGTGACGGACAGGCCGAAGGAGCTTTCTTT	CAISDGQAEGAFF
TRBV29-1	TRBJ1-2	TRBD1	many	TGCAGCGTTGGACAGGGAGACTATGGCTACACCTTC	CSVGQGDYGYTF
TRBV10-3	TRBJ2-7	TRBD2	.	TGTGCCATCACTAGCGGGGGGTCTTATTACGAGCAGTACTTC	CAITSGGSYYEQYF
TRBV5-5	TRBJ1-1	TRBD1	few	TGTGCCAGCAGCCTACTAAACCGGGACAGGGTAATCGCTTTTGGAGCTTTCTTT	CASSLLNRDRVIAFGAFF
TRBV9	TRBJ1-1	.	few	TGTGCCAGCAGCGTAGGAACCTCGACTGAAGCTTTCTTT	CASSVGTSTEAFF
TRBV11-2	TRBJ1-6	.	many	TGTGCCAGCAGCTTAGGGATAGGATACTCACCCCTCCACTTT	CASSLGIGYSPLHF
TRBV7-9	TRBJ2-5	.	.	TGTGCCAGCAGCTCCCGACAGAGATTAGAGACCCAGTACTTC	CASSSRQRLETQYF
TRBV7-2	TRBJ1-1	.	few	TGTGCCAGCAGCTTAGAGTTTGGCACTGAAGCTTTCTTT	CASSLEFGTEAFF
TRBV5-1	TRBJ1-1	TRBD1	few	TGCGCCAGCAGCTTCACAGGGGTGCCGAACACTGAAGCTTTCTTT	CASSFTGVPNTEAFF
TRBV19	TRBJ1-1	.	.	TGTGCCAGTAGCAACACCGTGAACACTGAAGCTTTCTTT	CASSNTVNTEAFF
TRBV9	TRBJ1-3	.	.	TGTGCCAGCAGCGTAGCTGAGGTTTCGGGGGGAAACACCATATATTTT	CASSVAEVSGGNTIYF
TRBV7-6	TRBJ2-1	TRBD2	.	TGTGCCAGCAGCCGGGGACTATCGCAGTTCTTC	CASSRGLSQFF
TRBV9	TRBJ1-4	TRBD1	few	TGTGCCAGCAGCGCCACGGGACAGGGGTCTGAAAAACTGTTTTTT	CASSATGQGSEKLFF
TRBV10-2	TRBJ1-1	.	.	TGCGCCAGCAGTGTTCAGGAAAACGGAGCTTTCTTT	CASSVQENGAFF
TRBV29-1	TRBJ1-1	TRBD1	few	TGCAGCGTCTCAGGGGGCACTGAAGCTTTCTTT	CSVSGGTEAFF
TRBV5-1	TRBJ1-4	.	many	TGCGCCAGCAGCTTGGTCCCCGGAGGCGCTAATGAAAAACTGTTTTTT	CASSLVPGGANEKLFF
TRBV28	TRBJ2-2	.	many	TGTGCCAGCAGGGGAGGCGGGACGGGACCCGGGGAGCTGTTTTTT	CASRGGGTGPGELFF
TRBV5-1	TRBJ2-5	TRBD2	few	TGCGCCAGCAGCTTTCTTCGCGGGGGGGAAGTAGAGACCCAGTACTTC	CASSFLRGGEVETQYF
TRBV7-2	TRBJ2-1	.	.	TGTGCCAGCAGCTTACTTAACTCCTACAATGAGCAGTTCTTC	CASSLLNSYNEQFF
TRBV29-1	TRBJ2-7	TRBD2	.	TGCAGCGTGGGGACTAGTAACGCCTACGAGCAGTACTTC	CSVGTSNAYEQYF
TRBV19	TRBJ2-3	.	few	TGTGCCAGTAGTACTACCTGGGACGGGGATACGCAGTATTTT	CASSTTWDGDTQYF
TRBV4-3	TRBJ2-3	.	.	TGCGCCAGCAGCTACCAACAGCACGGAAGCACAGATACGCAGTATTTT	CASSYQQHGSTDTQYF
TRBV3-1	TRBJ2-3	.	.	TGTGCCAGCAGCCAAGGGCCCACAGATACGCAGTATTTT	CASSQGPTDTQYF
TRBV7-9	TRBJ2-5	.	many	TGTGCCAGCAGTTGGGCCAACCAAGAGACCCAGTACTTC	CASSWANQETQYF